The T cell receptor beta chain described here comes from a study of T cells after yellow fever vaccination (dated by TCRdb to about 2019). Broadly, across the study: The SMART-Seq v4 Ultra Low Input RNA kit was used to prepare libraries from fractions with low cell numbers. Two healthy male donors, one aged 18 to 30 and one aged 30 to 40 years, made up the cohort. Bulk PBMC replicates and cell subsets were isolated from blood drawn at multiple timepoints before and after both primary and secondary immunization. To follow T-cell clones before and after both primary and booster YFV17D yellow fever vaccination, bulk TCR alpha and beta repertoires underwent longitudinal sequencing. Findings and caveats that apply to the study as a whole: Most clones expanded after primary vaccination (approximately 95% of CD4 and roughly 91% of CD8) were re-detected after the booster, suggesting that broad memory maintenance occurred. Because the study included only two donors, the extent to which the findings can be generalized is limited. Compared with the primary T-cell response, the secondary T-cell response was weaker but faster, peaking on day 5 rather than day 15. A small share of clonotypes was detected in both CD4 and CD8 compartments, with the overlap likely arising from convergent recombination. FACS-sorted repertoires could contain abundant contaminating clonotypes from the bulk population, so computational filtering was required.

Based on the germline V gene, the CDR1 and CDR2 sequences are SGHTA and FQGTGA. Trimming costs V 2 bases and J 4 bases, and their ends lie 10 bases apart. The CDR3 starts with the cysteine, ends with the phenylalanine, and has 14 residues. Just CDR3 DNA is preserved here, 42 bases in frame from base 1. This sample's treatment or condition label indicates: live attenuated yellow fever vaccine strain. At every blood-draw timepoint, two biological replicates of bulk PBMCs were collected. PBMCs were isolated from peripheral blood using a standard Ficoll-Paque protocol. TriZol was used to extract RNA from bulk PBMCs, from CD4 and CD8 fractions, and from dextramer-positive and dextramer-negative fractions. TCR cDNA was synthesized by 5'RACE template switching, through which a universal primer site and unique molecular identifiers were introduced. cDNA synthesis was primed from both the TCR alpha and TCR beta constant segments. Two PCR steps were used to amplify libraries, with sample barcodes and sequencing adapters being added in the second step. Sequencing of libraries was done on Illumina HiSeq 2500 (2x100 bp) or NovaSeq (2x150 bp). The study's processing was this. Demultiplexing of reads and collapsing into UMI consensus sequences were performed with MIGEC, and V(D)J alignment was carried out with MiXCR. Using edgeR on replicate PBMC samples, clonotypes were called vaccine-responding if FDR was below 0.01 and the log2 fold change was above 5 up to day 15. Each bulk clonotype received a CD4 or CD8 identity based on whether the sequenced CD4 or CD8 repertoire contained that clonotype at higher abundance. TCRdb cleaned the public reads at Q25 with fastp, built clones with MiXCR and kept in-frame beta chains. Rows with a matching CDR3 protein are joined into one entry that keeps the most common DNA and genes. Clone size and V and J calls follow TCRdb, not the original study. The sample table lists roughly 520,000 distinct CDR3 sequences, around a fifth of them with a count of one. The top ten clones comprise 15% to 20% of the sample.

Remarks on this clonotype: Its antigen has not been determined. Within one base of it there is no much larger clone, and no base qualities were kept.

Source: PBMCs, taken roughly 20 days after the first yellow fever vaccination. The sequence came from a man in his late teens or twenties who received the YFV17D yellow fever vaccine. The chain is encoded by TRBV7-3 joined to TRBJ2-3; the D gene is not confidently resolved. The DNA sequence is as follows: TGTGCCAGCAGCTTAGGTTTCACGTCAGATACGCAGTATTTT. The resulting protein is CASSLGFTSDTQYF.